The T cell receptor (beta chain) under discussion was sequenced for a study of cytomegalovirus exposure and HLA in healthy donors. Trimming took off 7 bases at V and 1 base at J, with 11 bases between the two ends. This CDR3 region has 14 residues. CDR1 and CDR2 (germline): MNHNS, SASEGT. The table came from immunoSEQ multiplex PCR; TCRdb's copy has only in-frame clones and leaves some out. The repertoire holds tens of thousands of clones, with over 85% as singletons. This clone was seen a handful of times. Sequenced material: PBMCs. The rearrangement joins TRBV6-1 to TRBJ1-5; D is perhaps TRBD1 (5 bases). The receptor was isolated from a man younger than 30 in good health and CMV-seronegative. DNA for the CDR3: TGTGCCAGCAAGGTACAGGACAGCAATCAGCCCCAGCATTTT. Translating it yields CASKVQDSNQPQHF.